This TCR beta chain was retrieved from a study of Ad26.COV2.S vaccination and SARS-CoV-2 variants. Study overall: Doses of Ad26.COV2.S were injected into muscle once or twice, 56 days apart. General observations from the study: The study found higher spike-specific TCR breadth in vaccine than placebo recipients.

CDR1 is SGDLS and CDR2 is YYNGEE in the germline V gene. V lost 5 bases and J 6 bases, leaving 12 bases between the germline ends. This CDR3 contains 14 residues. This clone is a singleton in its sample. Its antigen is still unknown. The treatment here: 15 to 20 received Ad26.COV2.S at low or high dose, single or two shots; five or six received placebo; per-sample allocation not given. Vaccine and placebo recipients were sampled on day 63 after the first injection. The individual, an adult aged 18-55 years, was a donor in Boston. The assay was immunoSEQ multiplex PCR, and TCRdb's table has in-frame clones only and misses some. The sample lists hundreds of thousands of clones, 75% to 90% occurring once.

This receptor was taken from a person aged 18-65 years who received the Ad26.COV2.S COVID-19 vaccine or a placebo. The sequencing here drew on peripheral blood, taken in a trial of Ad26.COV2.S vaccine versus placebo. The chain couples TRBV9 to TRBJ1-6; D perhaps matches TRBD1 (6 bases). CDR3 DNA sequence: TGTGCCAGCAGTGCCGAGGGGGGTAATTCACCCCTCCACTTT. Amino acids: CASSAEGGNSPLHF. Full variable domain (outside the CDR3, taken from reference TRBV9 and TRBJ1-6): DSGVTQTPKHLITATGQRVTLRCSPRSGDLSVYWYQQSLDQGLQFLIQYYNGEERAKGNILERFSAQQFPDLHSELNLSSLELGDSALYFCASSAEGGNSPLHFGNGTRLTVT.